This T cell receptor (beta chain) was identified in a study of cytomegalovirus exposure and HLA in healthy donors. General observations from the study: The study recorded about 150 TCR beta chains that were cytomegalovirus-associated.

The CDR3 sequence is 15 residues long. Germline V gives CDR1 SGHNT, CDR2 YYREEE (reference sequence). The V gene end was trimmed by 5 bases and the J gene end by 0 bases; junction bases not matched to a gene: 8. The donors were in the roughly 120-subject validation cohort, distinct from the approximately 730-subject first cohort. The sample holds a few counts of this clone. The antigen remains undetermined. Assay: immunoSEQ multiplex PCR; the TCRdb copy retains only in-frame clones and omits some. Of some 120,000 clones listed, roughly 89% are singletons. The source is a woman between 18 and 30 years old in good health and CMV-seronegative. This sequence joins TRBV5-4 and TRBJ2-7, with 7 positions matching TRBD1. Input material: PBMCs. The CDR3 loop is CASRPGGTGSYEQYF. In DNA form, the CDR3 reads TGTGCCAGCAGGCCAGGGGGAACGGGCTCCTACGAGCAGTACTTC. The full variable domain, completed using reference TRBV5-4 and TRBJ2-7, is ETGVTQSPTHLIKTRGQQVTLRCSSQSGHNTVSWYQQALGQGPQFIFQYYREEENGRGNFPPRFSGLQFPNYSSELNVNALELDDSALYLCASRPGGTGSYEQYFGPGTRLTVT.